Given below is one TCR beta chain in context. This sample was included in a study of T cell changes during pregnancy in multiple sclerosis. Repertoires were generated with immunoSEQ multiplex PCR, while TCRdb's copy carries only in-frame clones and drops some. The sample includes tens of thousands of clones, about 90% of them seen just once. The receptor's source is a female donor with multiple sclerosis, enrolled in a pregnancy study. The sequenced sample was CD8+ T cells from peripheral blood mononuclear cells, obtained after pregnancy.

The CDR3 protein is CASSFETGGTEAFF. CDR3 bases: TGTGCCAGCAGCTTCGAGACAGGGGGGACTGAAGCTTTCTTT. The chain combines TRBV7-9 with TRBJ1-1, with TRBD1 matching 9 bases. The CDR3 has 14 residues. CDR1 and CDR2 from the germline V gene are SEHNR and FQNEAQ (reference sequence). V shed 3 bases and J 5 bases; nucleotides not matched to a gene: 4.